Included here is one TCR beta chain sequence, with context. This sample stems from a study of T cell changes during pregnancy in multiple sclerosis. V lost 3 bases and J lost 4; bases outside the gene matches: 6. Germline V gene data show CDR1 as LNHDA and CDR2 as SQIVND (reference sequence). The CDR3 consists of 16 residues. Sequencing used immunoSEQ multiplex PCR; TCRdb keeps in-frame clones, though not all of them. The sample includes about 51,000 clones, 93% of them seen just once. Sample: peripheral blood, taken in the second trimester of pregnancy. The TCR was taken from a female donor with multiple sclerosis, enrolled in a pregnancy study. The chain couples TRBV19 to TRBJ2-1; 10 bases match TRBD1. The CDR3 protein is CASSMVTGQGYNEQFF. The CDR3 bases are TGTGCCAGTAGTATGGTGACGGGACAGGGGTACAATGAGCAGTTCTTC.